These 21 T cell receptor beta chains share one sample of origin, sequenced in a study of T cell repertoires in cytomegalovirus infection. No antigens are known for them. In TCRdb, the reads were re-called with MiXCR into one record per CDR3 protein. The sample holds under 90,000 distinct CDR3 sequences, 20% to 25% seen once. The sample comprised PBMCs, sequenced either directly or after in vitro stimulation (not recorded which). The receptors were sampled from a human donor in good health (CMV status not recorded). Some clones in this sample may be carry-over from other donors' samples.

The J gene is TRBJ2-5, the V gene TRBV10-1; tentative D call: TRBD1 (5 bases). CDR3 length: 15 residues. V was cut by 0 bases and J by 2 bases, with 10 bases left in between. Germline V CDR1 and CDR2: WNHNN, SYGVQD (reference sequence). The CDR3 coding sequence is TGCGCCAGCAGTGAGTCAGCGACAGAGCAAGAGACCCAGTACTTC. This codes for CASSESATEQETQYF.

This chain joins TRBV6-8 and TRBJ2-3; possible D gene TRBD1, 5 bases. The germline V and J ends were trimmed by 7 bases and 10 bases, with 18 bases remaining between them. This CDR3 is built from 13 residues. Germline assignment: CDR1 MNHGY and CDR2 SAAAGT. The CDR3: CASNDQQGTAQYF. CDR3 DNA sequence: TGTGCCAGCAATGACCAGCAGGGAACAGCGCAGTATTTT.

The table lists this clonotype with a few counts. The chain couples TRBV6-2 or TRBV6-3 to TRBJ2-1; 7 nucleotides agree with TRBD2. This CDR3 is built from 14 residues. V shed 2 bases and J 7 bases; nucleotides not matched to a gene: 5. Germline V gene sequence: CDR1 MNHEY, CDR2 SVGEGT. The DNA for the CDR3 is TGTGCCAGCAGTTACGGACTAGATAAGAATGAGCAGTTCTTC. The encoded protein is CASSYGLDKNEQFF.

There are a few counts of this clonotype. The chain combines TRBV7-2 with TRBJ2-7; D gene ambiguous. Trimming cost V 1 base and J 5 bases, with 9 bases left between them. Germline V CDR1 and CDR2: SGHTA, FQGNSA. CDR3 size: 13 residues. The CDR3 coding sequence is TGTGCCAGCAGCTTAGTCTGGTCGAACGAGCAGTACTTC. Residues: CASSLVWSNEQYF.

The CDR3 is CASSLEYGYTF. The CDR3 bases are TGTGCCAGCAGCCTAGAGTATGGCTACACCTTC. The genes are TRBV12-3 or TRBV12-4 and TRBJ1-2; unclear D gene. This CDR3 is built from 11 residues. V dropped 6 bases and J dropped 5 bases, with 7 bases sitting between them.

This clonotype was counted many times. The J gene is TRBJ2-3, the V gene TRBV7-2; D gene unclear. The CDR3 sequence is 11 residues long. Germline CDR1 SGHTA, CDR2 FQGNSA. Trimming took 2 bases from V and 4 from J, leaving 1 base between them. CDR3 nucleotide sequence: TGTGCCAGCAGCTTATCAGATACGCAGTATTTT. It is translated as CASSLSDTQYF.

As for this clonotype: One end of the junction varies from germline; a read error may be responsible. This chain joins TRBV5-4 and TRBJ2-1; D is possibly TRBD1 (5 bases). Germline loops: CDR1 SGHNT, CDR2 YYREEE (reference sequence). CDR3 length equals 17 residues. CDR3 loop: CASSLAPGNPSDNEQFF. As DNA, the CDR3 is TGTGCCAGCAGCTTGGCTCCAGGGAACCCCTCCGACAATGAGCAGTTCTTC.

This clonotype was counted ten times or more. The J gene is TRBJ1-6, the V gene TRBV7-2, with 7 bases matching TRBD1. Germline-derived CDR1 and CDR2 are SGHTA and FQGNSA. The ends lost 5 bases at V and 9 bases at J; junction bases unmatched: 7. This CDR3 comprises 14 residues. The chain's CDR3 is CASSPGQSISPLHF. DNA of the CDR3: TGTGCCAGCAGCCCGGGACAGTCGATTTCACCCCTCCACTTT. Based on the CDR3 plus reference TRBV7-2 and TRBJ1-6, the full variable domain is GAGVSQSPSNKVTEKGKDVELRCDPISGHTALYWYRQSLGQGLEFLIYFQGNSAPDKSGLPSDRFSAERTGGSVSTLTIQRTQQEDSAVYLCASSPGQSISPLHFGNGTRLTVT.

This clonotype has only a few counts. CDR3 bases: TGTGCCAGCAACCTCGACGGAAGGAACACTGAAGCTTTCTTT. This sequence encodes CASNLDGRNTEAFF. J is TRBJ1-1 and V is TRBV28; D gene ambiguous. CDR1 is MDHEN and CDR2 is SYDVKM in the germline V gene. V lost 7 bases and J 1 base, leaving 13 bases between the germline ends. The length of the CDR3 is 14 residues.

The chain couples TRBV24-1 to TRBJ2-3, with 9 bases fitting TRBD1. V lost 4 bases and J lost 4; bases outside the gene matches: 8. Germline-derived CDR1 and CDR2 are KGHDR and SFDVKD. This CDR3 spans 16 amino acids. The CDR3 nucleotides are TGTGCCACCAGTGACCCCACAGGGGGCTGGGCAGATACGCAGTATTTT. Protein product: CATSDPTGGWADTQYF.

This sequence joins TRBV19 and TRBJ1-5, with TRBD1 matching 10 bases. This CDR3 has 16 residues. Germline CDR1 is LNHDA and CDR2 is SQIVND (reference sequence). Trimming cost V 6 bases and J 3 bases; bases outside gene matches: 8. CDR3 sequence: CASRNRDRGYNQPQHF. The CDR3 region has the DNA TGTGCCAGTAGAAATAGGGACAGGGGTTACAATCAGCCCCAGCATTTT.

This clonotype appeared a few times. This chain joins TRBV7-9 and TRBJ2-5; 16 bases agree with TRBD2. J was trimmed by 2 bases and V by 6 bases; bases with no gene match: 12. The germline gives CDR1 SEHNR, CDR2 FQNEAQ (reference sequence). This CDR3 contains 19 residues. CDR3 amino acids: CASRKIVGLAGGAQETQYF. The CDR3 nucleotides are TGTGCCAGCAGGAAAATCGTGGGACTAGCGGGAGGGGCGCAAGAGACCCAGTACTTC.

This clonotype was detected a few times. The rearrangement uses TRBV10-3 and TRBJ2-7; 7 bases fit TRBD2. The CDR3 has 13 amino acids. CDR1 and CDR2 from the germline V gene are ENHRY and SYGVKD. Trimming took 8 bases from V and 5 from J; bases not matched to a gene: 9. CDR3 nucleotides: TGTGCCATCCTCGTCCGGGAGGAGAACGAGCAGTACTTC. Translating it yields CAILVREENEQYF.

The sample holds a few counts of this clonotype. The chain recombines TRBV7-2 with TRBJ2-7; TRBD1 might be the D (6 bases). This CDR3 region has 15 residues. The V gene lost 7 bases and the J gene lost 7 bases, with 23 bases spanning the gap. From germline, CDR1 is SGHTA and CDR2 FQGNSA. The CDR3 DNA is TGTGCCAGCACCCCACAGGGATTTATTCTGTGGGAGCAGTACTTC. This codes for CASTPQGFILWEQYF. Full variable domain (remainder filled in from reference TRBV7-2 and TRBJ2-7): GAGVSQSPSNKVTEKGKDVELRCDPISGHTALYWYRQSLGQGLEFLIYFQGNSAPDKSGLPSDRFSAERTGGSVSTLTIQRTQQEDSAVYLCASTPQGFILWEQYFGPGTRLTVT.

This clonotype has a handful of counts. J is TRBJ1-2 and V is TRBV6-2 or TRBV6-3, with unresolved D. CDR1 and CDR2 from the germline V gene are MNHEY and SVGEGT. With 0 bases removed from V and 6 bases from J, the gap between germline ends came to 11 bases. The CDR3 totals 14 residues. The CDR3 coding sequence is TGTGCCAGCAGTTACTCGAGAAGGGCGGATGGCTACACCTTC. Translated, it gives CASSYSRRADGYTF.

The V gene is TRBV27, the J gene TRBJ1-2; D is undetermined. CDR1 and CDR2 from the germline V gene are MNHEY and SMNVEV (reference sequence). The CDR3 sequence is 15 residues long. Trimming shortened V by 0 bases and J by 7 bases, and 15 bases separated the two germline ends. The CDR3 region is CASSLSSGRRIGYTF. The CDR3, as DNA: TGTGCCAGCAGTTTATCGTCGGGCAGGAGGATTGGCTACACCTTC.

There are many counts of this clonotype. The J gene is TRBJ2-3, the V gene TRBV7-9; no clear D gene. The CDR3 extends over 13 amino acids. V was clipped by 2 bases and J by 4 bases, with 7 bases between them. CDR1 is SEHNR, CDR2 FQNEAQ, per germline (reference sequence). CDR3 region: CASSLTVSDTQYF. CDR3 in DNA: TGTGCCAGCAGCTTAACAGTGTCAGATACGCAGTATTTT.

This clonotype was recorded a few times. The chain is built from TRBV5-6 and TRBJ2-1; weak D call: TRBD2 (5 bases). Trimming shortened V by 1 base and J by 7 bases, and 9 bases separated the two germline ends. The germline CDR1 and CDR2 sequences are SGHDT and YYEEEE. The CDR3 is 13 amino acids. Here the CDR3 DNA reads TGTGCCAGCAGCTTGAGCAGGAGGAATGAGCAGTTCTTC. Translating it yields CASSLSRRNEQFF.

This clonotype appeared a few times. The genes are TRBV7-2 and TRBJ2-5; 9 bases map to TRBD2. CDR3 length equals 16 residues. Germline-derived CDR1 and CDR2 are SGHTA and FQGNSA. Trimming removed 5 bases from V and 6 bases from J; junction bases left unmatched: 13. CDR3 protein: CASSPATGAGGKTQYF. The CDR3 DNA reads TGTGCCAGCAGCCCCGCCACGGGGGCGGGAGGGAAGACCCAGTACTTC.

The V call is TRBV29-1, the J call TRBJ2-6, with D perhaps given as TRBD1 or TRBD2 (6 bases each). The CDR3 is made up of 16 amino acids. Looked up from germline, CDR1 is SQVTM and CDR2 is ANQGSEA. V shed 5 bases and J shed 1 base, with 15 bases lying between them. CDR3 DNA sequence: TGCAGCGTTCAAGGGGGGCGAAAATCTGGGGCCAACGTCCTGACTTTC. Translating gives CSVQGGRKSGANVLTF.

CDR3 protein: CASAQNSYEQYF. In DNA, the CDR3 is TGTGCCAGCGCCCAGAACTCCTACGAGCAGTACTTC. The rearrangement links TRBV6-2 or TRBV6-3 to TRBJ2-7; unclear D gene. CDR1 MNHEY and CDR2 SVGEGT come from the germline V gene. This CDR3 is built from 12 residues. Trimming cost V 8 bases and J 0 bases, with 8 bases left between them.